Listed below are T cell receptor beta chains from one sample, sequenced in a study of cytomegalovirus exposure and HLA in healthy donors. Generated by immunoSEQ multiplex PCR, the TCRdb table keeps only in-frame clones and is missing some. Seen here are more than 250,000 clones, roughly 91% observed once, and the top ten hold around 3.1%. The sample taken for sequencing was PBMCs. Source of these receptors: a woman aged 25 to 39 in good health and CMV-seronegative. Each CDR3 is given without its conserved first and last residue. Each record gives: V gene, J gene, clone size, CDR3 protein. A row's size may be missing; if present it is once, few, many or a size class.

v_gene: TRBV28
j_gene: TRBJ2-5
abundance: -
CDR3aa: ASSGDRGHETQY

v_gene: TRBV12-5
j_gene: TRBJ1-2
abundance: -
CDR3aa: ASGLYTGINDYGYT

v_gene: TRBV6-5
j_gene: TRBJ1-3
abundance: -
CDR3aa: ASTNNIQSGNTIY

v_gene: TRBV25-1
j_gene: TRBJ1-5
abundance: -
CDR3aa: ASSEPGGEPQH

v_gene: TRBV5-1
j_gene: TRBJ1-3
abundance: -
CDR3aa: ASSLGGQGTGNTIY

v_gene: TRBV11-3
j_gene: TRBJ2-7
abundance: once
CDR3aa: ASSIYGTGNEQY

v_gene: TRBV6-5
j_gene: TRBJ1-5
abundance: -
CDR3aa: ASRRQGNQPQH

v_gene: TRBV9
j_gene: TRBJ2-3
abundance: -
CDR3aa: ASSVEVGTQY

v_gene: TRBV19
j_gene: TRBJ2-2
abundance: once
CDR3aa: ASSMPIAVLGTGELF

v_gene: TRBV7-9
j_gene: TRBJ2-2
abundance: few
CDR3aa: ASSPTGLAGELF

v_gene: TRBV27
j_gene: TRBJ2-1
abundance: once
CDR3aa: ASSRAGPTYNEQF

v_gene: TRBV7-9
j_gene: TRBJ2-7
abundance: -
CDR3aa: ASSSERSYEQY

v_gene: TRBV30
j_gene: TRBJ2-1
abundance: -
CDR3aa: AWSVQAGLAGNFLLV

v_gene: TRBV5-1
j_gene: TRBJ2-3
abundance: -
CDR3aa: ASSFRREVLSSTDTQY

v_gene: TRBV9
j_gene: TRBJ2-7
abundance: -
CDR3aa: ASSRGGSYEQY

v_gene: TRBV5-5
j_gene: TRBJ1-1
abundance: -
CDR3aa: ATAGVGVQVGTEAF

v_gene: TRBV5-6
j_gene: TRBJ2-1
abundance: few
CDR3aa: ASSYPTNSYNEQF

v_gene: TRBV19
j_gene: TRBJ2-1
abundance: -
CDR3aa: ASKAGGLDEQF

v_gene: TRBV5-4
j_gene: TRBJ2-7
abundance: -
CDR3aa: ASSLEAYEQY

v_gene: TRBV18
j_gene: TRBJ1-5
abundance: -
CDR3aa: ASSPTTGAFHQPQH

v_gene: TRBV7-9
j_gene: TRBJ2-6
abundance: -
CDR3aa: ASSSLAGSSGANVLT

v_gene: TRBV11-2
j_gene: TRBJ2-7
abundance: -
CDR3aa: ASSFEGYEQY

v_gene: TRBV29-1
j_gene: TRBJ2-7
abundance: -
CDR3aa: SVEDLQGGTYEQY

v_gene: TRBV6-6
j_gene: TRBJ2-5
abundance: -
CDR3aa: ASSYQREQETQY

v_gene: TRBV27
j_gene: TRBJ2-7
abundance: -
CDR3aa: ASSLSEQY

v_gene: TRBV6-1
j_gene: TRBJ1-1
abundance: once
CDR3aa: ASTRTATEAF

v_gene: TRBV5-1
j_gene: TRBJ2-7
abundance: -
CDR3aa: ASSLVVTSGSFSEQY

v_gene: TRBV7-2
j_gene: TRBJ2-1
abundance: -
CDR3aa: ASSLGGFRNEQF

v_gene: TRBV18
j_gene: TRBJ2-2
abundance: -
CDR3aa: ASSPLTSGRNPGELF

v_gene: TRBV5-1
j_gene: TRBJ2-7
abundance: -
CDR3aa: ASRGAGLDEQY

v_gene: TRBV6-6
j_gene: TRBJ2-7
abundance: once
CDR3aa: ASSQLYEQY

v_gene: TRBV5-6
j_gene: TRBJ1-1
abundance: -
CDR3aa: ASRGQGAEAF

v_gene: TRBV28
j_gene: TRBJ1-5
abundance: once
CDR3aa: ASSLPMTAPNPNNQPQH

v_gene: TRBV5-5
j_gene: TRBJ2-7
abundance: -
CDR3aa: ASRGRGTGAFEQY

v_gene: TRBV5-4
j_gene: TRBJ2-5
abundance: -
CDR3aa: ASTFDPVGTQY

v_gene: TRBV5-4
j_gene: TRBJ2-3
abundance: -
CDR3aa: ASTSPGHTQY

v_gene: TRBV28
j_gene: TRBJ2-4
abundance: -
CDR3aa: ASSPGVGVHIQY

v_gene: TRBV30
j_gene: TRBJ1-3
abundance: -
CDR3aa: AWEGGNTIY

v_gene: TRBV28
j_gene: TRBJ1-1
abundance: -
CDR3aa: ASSLGERNTEAF

v_gene: TRBV2
j_gene: TRBJ2-1
abundance: -
CDR3aa: ASSEGGQGAYNEQF

v_gene: TRBV18
j_gene: TRBJ2-1
abundance: -
CDR3aa: ASSPGTGQYNEQF

v_gene: TRBV2
j_gene: TRBJ1-3
abundance: -
CDR3aa: ASSEGEASGNTIY

v_gene: TRBV27
j_gene: TRBJ1-1
abundance: -
CDR3aa: ASREGGTEAF

v_gene: TRBV27
j_gene: TRBJ2-3
abundance: -
CDR3aa: ASSLGGTDTQY

v_gene: TRBV21-1
j_gene: TRBJ1-1
abundance: -
CDR3aa: ASTQPTGTNEAF

v_gene: TRBV28
j_gene: TRBJ1-1
abundance: -
CDR3aa: ASRDPGQAF

v_gene: TRBV7-8
j_gene: TRBJ2-3
abundance: -
CDR3aa: ASSLVLTDTQY

v_gene: TRBV7-8
j_gene: TRBJ2-7
abundance: once
CDR3aa: ASSPWTSYEQY

v_gene: TRBV6-6
j_gene: TRBJ2-4
abundance: -
CDR3aa: ASSYGQGRPQY

v_gene: TRBV7-2
j_gene: TRBJ2-7
abundance: once
CDR3aa: ASSPPRQGSYEQY

v_gene: TRBV27
j_gene: TRBJ1-1
abundance: -
CDR3aa: ASSLGVPTGGTEAF

v_gene: TRBV7-6
j_gene: TRBJ2-7
abundance: -
CDR3aa: ASSQTQGISYEQY

v_gene: TRBV6-1
j_gene: TRBJ1-5
abundance: -
CDR3aa: ASSEPGQGSWPQH

v_gene: TRBV6-1
j_gene: TRBJ1-1
abundance: -
CDR3aa: ASTVGQNLNTEAF